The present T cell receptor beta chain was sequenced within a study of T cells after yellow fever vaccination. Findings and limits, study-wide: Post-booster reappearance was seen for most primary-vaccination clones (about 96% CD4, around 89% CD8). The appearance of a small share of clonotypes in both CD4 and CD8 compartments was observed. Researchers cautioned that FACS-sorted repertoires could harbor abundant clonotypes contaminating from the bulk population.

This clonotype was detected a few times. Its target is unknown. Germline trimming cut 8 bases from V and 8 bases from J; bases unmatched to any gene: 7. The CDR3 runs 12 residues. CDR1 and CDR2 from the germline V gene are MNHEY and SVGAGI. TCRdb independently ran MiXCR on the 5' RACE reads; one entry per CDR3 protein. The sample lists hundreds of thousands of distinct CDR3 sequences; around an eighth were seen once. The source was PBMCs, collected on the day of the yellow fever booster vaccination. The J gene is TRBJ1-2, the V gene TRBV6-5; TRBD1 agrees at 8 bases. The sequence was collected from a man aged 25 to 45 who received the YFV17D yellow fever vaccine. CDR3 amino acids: CASGQGAKGYTF. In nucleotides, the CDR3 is TGTGCCAGCGGGCAGGGGGCGAAAGGCTACACCTTC.